The clone carrying this T cell receptor beta chain was found a few times. This CDR3 is 16 amino acids long. Trimming shortened V by 4 bases and J by 10 bases, and 21 bases separated the two germline ends. The germline CDR1 and CDR2 sequences are SGHNT and YYREEE (reference sequence). Clones were read by immunoSEQ multiplex PCR, and TCRdb kept only the in-frame ones, dropping some. The sample holds 180,000 or so clones, more than 75% seen once. These data come from a study of blood T cell repertoires in COVID-19. Sequences were obtained from peripheral blood. This sequence joins TRBV5-4 and TRBJ1-6; tentatively, D is TRBD1 (5 bases). The receptor was isolated from a man between 40 and 49 years old with active or convalescent COVID-19. This chain's CDR3 is CASSPGGVGVGSPLHF. Here the CDR3 DNA reads TGTGCCAGCAGCCCGGGAGGGGTCGGGGTTGGGTCACCCCTCCACTTT.